The T cell receptor beta chain under discussion was sequenced for a study of a mutant IDH1 vaccine in newly diagnosed glioma. Study-wide results and caveats: Apparently, pseudoprogression bore no relation to changes among the top peripheral T cell clonotypes. Vaccination induced immune responses in around 93% of patients.

The table came from immunoSEQ multiplex PCR; TCRdb's copy has only in-frame clones and leaves some out. The sample lists 75,000 to 100,000 clones, over 75% occurring once. V gave up 2 bases and J gave up 4 bases; unmatched junction bases: 11. The CDR3 loop spans 17 amino acids. CDR1 and CDR2 (germline): SGHRS, YFSETQ. Time point given: baseline, week 1 (first vaccination visit). Sample treatment: pre-vaccination baseline after standard-of-care therapy. A word on this clone: The target antigen is unknown.

The chain employs TRBV5-1 and TRBJ2-1, with 8 bases that match TRBD2. This clonotype originated in a man in his forties with glioma. Some clones in this sample may be carry-over from other donors' samples. The sequenced sample was PBMCs, obtained from a glioma patient treated with radiotherapy, temozolomide or both. In nucleotides, the CDR3 is TGCGCCAGCAGCTTTCGGGGGGGACCTGCTGGGTACAATGAGCAGTTCTTC. It specifies CASSFRGGPAGYNEQFF.